This T cell receptor beta chain was documented in a study of T cell responses to AZD1222 COVID-19 vaccine. Study details: Second-dose intervals near 4 or 12 weeks were combined. Overall study results and limits: Only a handful of AZD1222 recipients were seropositive at baseline. Every sample of the repertoires postdated the peak T cell response. Reportedly, nearly half the spike-specific TCRs target unmutated variant regions.

V lost 5 bases and J 1 base, leaving 8 bases between the germline ends. This CDR3 has 13 residues. Germline V gene sequence: CDR1 SNHLY, CDR2 FYNNEI. Method: immunoSEQ multiplex PCR; TCRdb's copy keeps in-frame clones and lacks some. Altogether around 100,000 clones are present, 90% to 95% being singletons, with the ten largest covering about 2.2%. To note about this clone: What it recognizes is unknown.

J is TRBJ1-1 and V is TRBV2; the D is unclear. This sequence originates from an adult in good health. The source material was peripheral blood, sampled on day 0 of AZD1222 vaccination. As DNA, the CDR3 is TGTGCCAGCAGTCTACAGCCGAACACTGAAGCTTTCTTT. Translated, it gives CASSLQPNTEAFF. The whole variable domain, remainder taken from reference TRBV2 and TRBJ1-1, is EPEVTQTPSHQVTQMGQEVILRCVPISNHLYFYWYRQILGQKVEFLVSFYNNEISEKSEIFDDQFSVERPDGSNFTLKIRSTKLEDSAMYFCASSLQPNTEAFFGQGTRLTVV.